The rows below give T cell receptor beta chains drawn from one sample of a study of blood T cell repertoires in COVID-19. The repertoire was sequenced with immunoSEQ multiplex PCR; TCRdb's copy has only in-frame clones and lacks some. The data hold 450,000 to 500,000 clones, with 87% observed a single time. Sequencing was performed on PBMCs or T cells enriched from blood (not recorded which). These receptors all come from a woman aged 18-30 years who had recovered from COVID-19. CDR3s include the opening cysteine and the closing phenylalanine or tryptophan. D genes are given only for firm matches.

d_gene: TRBD1
v_gene: TRBV29-1
len: 13
CDR3aa: CSVEGQGGTEAFF

d_gene: .
v_gene: TRBV3-1/TRBV3-2
len: 15
CDR3aa: CASSQGRGTNSPLHF

d_gene: TRBD1
v_gene: TRBV29-1
len: 12
CDR3aa: CSPSGTGGEQFF

d_gene: TRBD2
v_gene: TRBV19
len: 17
CDR3aa: CASSIVSGASSYNEQFF

d_gene: .
v_gene: TRBV7-9
len: 14
CDR3aa: CASTALLRIYGYTF

d_gene: .
v_gene: TRBV25-1
len: 12
CDR3aa: CASSRGNYGYTF

d_gene: .
v_gene: TRBV20-1
len: 11
CDR3aa: CSAPLRGKLFF

d_gene: TRBD1
v_gene: TRBV27
len: 14
CDR3aa: CASSSGTGGSPLHF

d_gene: .
v_gene: TRBV2
len: 14
CDR3aa: CASRSIIYNSPLHF

d_gene: TRBD2
v_gene: TRBV6-5
len: 13
CDR3aa: CASNLGRGNSMNF

d_gene: TRBD1
v_gene: TRBV7-2
len: 18
CDR3aa: CASTPGVLGQGFTGELFF

d_gene: TRBD2
v_gene: TRBV7-3
len: 18
CDR3aa: CASSLTAGLDLSTDTQYF

d_gene: .
v_gene: TRBV5-1
len: 14
CDR3aa: CASSLSERQETQYF

d_gene: .
v_gene: TRBV4-1
len: 15
CDR3aa: CASSQEGASHNEQFF

d_gene: TRBD2
v_gene: TRBV9
len: 15
CDR3aa: CASSSRAGGSDTQYF

d_gene: .
v_gene: TRBV15
len: 19
CDR3aa: CATSRALKNQGTGANVLTF

d_gene: .
v_gene: TRBV25-1
len: 14
CDR3aa: CASSEAGFTEKLFF

d_gene: TRBD2
v_gene: TRBV3-1/TRBV3-2
len: 14
CDR3aa: CASSPLRGGTTQYF

d_gene: .
v_gene: TRBV5-1
len: 13
CDR3aa: CASSPRGTGELFF

d_gene: TRBD1
v_gene: TRBV19
len: 16
CDR3aa: CASSFLQGSDGQPQHF

d_gene: .
v_gene: TRBV6-5
len: 15
CDR3aa: CASSSAGTPEEKLFF

d_gene: .
v_gene: TRBV3-1/TRBV3-2
len: 13
CDR3aa: CASSRRGNTEAFF

d_gene: TRBD1
v_gene: TRBV2
len: 13
CDR3aa: CASNRGRESPLHF

d_gene: TRBD2
v_gene: TRBV29-1
len: 16
CDR3aa: CSVVPRISGGASEQFF

d_gene: .
v_gene: TRBV29-1
len: 15
CDR3aa: CSVGGGRDLNTEAFF

d_gene: .
v_gene: TRBV11-2
len: 11
CDR3aa: CASSIRDTQYF

d_gene: .
v_gene: TRBV25-1
len: 15
CDR3aa: CASSEPARGSNEQFF

d_gene: TRBD1
v_gene: TRBV7-9
len: 13
CDR3aa: CASSEDRNYGYTF

d_gene: .
v_gene: TRBV30
len: 13
CDR3aa: CAWSVGGDTEAFF

d_gene: .
v_gene: TRBV6-5
len: 15
CDR3aa: CASTQDGGSSNEQFF

d_gene: .
v_gene: TRBV15
len: 13
CDR3aa: CATSRDLRYGYTF

d_gene: .
v_gene: TRBV5-1
len: 11
CDR3aa: CASSLVGSTHF

d_gene: TRBD1
v_gene: TRBV28
len: 14
CDR3aa: CASRSGTENTEAFF

d_gene: TRBD2
v_gene: TRBV6-1
len: 15
CDR3aa: CASSELAGGPDTQYF

d_gene: TRBD2
v_gene: TRBV6-2/TRBV6-3
len: 14
CDR3aa: CASSAGTMGNTQYF

d_gene: TRBD2
v_gene: TRBV5-1
len: 17
CDR3aa: CASSPNLGGAGENEQFF

d_gene: TRBD2
v_gene: TRBV28
len: 17
CDR3aa: CASSPPGGAGFYNEQFF

d_gene: .
v_gene: TRBV3-1/TRBV3-2
len: 12
CDR3aa: CAASDSGRGYTF

d_gene: .
v_gene: TRBV7-3
len: 17
CDR3aa: CASSLTAPVGGYNEQFF

d_gene: TRBD1
v_gene: TRBV19
len: 16
CDR3aa: CASSIISGGLNQPQHF

d_gene: .
v_gene: TRBV19
len: 12
CDR3aa: CASVGSYNEQFF

d_gene: TRBD2
v_gene: TRBV3-1/TRBV3-2
len: 15
CDR3aa: CASSTPGGGTDEQFF

d_gene: TRBD1
v_gene: TRBV30
len: 13
CDR3aa: CAWLTGSNYGYTF

d_gene: .
v_gene: TRBV16
len: 15
CDR3aa: CASSQFGGSSTEAFF

d_gene: TRBD1
v_gene: TRBV7-9
len: 18
CDR3aa: CASSLTGQPTSGANVLTF

d_gene: .
v_gene: TRBV30
len: 14
CDR3aa: CAWSVRVNTDTQYF

d_gene: TRBD1
v_gene: TRBV10-3
len: 16
CDR3aa: CAISTPQGTGHHEQYF

d_gene: TRBD1
v_gene: TRBV6-6
len: 18
CDR3aa: CASSPAGTGGGGTGELFF

d_gene: TRBD1
v_gene: TRBV7-9
len: 14
CDR3aa: CASSLGQGGYGYTF

d_gene: .
v_gene: TRBV18
len: 14
CDR3aa: CASSLVRGTDTQYF

d_gene: .
v_gene: TRBV30
len: 14
CDR3aa: CAWKFLRGGYGYTF

d_gene: TRBD2
v_gene: TRBV5-1
len: 13
CDR3aa: CASRAGGNNEQFF

d_gene: TRBD1
v_gene: TRBV19
len: 12
CDR3aa: CATGQGNYGYTF

d_gene: .
v_gene: TRBV4-1
len: 16
CDR3aa: CASSSSSAGLGNTIYF

d_gene: TRBD1
v_gene: TRBV28
len: 17
CDR3aa: CASIDGSTGAKNYGYTF

d_gene: .
v_gene: TRBV7-9
len: 18
CDR3aa: CASSPSTVLSRSTDTQYF

d_gene: TRBD1
v_gene: TRBV15
len: 15
CDR3aa: CATSRDRVGGDGYTF

d_gene: .
v_gene: TRBV10-3
len: 11
CDR3aa: CAIRQDYEQYF

d_gene: .
v_gene: TRBV27
len: 12
CDR3aa: CASSSGFSPQHF

d_gene: .
v_gene: TRBV7-9
len: 15
CDR3aa: CASSSSFFSGNTIYF